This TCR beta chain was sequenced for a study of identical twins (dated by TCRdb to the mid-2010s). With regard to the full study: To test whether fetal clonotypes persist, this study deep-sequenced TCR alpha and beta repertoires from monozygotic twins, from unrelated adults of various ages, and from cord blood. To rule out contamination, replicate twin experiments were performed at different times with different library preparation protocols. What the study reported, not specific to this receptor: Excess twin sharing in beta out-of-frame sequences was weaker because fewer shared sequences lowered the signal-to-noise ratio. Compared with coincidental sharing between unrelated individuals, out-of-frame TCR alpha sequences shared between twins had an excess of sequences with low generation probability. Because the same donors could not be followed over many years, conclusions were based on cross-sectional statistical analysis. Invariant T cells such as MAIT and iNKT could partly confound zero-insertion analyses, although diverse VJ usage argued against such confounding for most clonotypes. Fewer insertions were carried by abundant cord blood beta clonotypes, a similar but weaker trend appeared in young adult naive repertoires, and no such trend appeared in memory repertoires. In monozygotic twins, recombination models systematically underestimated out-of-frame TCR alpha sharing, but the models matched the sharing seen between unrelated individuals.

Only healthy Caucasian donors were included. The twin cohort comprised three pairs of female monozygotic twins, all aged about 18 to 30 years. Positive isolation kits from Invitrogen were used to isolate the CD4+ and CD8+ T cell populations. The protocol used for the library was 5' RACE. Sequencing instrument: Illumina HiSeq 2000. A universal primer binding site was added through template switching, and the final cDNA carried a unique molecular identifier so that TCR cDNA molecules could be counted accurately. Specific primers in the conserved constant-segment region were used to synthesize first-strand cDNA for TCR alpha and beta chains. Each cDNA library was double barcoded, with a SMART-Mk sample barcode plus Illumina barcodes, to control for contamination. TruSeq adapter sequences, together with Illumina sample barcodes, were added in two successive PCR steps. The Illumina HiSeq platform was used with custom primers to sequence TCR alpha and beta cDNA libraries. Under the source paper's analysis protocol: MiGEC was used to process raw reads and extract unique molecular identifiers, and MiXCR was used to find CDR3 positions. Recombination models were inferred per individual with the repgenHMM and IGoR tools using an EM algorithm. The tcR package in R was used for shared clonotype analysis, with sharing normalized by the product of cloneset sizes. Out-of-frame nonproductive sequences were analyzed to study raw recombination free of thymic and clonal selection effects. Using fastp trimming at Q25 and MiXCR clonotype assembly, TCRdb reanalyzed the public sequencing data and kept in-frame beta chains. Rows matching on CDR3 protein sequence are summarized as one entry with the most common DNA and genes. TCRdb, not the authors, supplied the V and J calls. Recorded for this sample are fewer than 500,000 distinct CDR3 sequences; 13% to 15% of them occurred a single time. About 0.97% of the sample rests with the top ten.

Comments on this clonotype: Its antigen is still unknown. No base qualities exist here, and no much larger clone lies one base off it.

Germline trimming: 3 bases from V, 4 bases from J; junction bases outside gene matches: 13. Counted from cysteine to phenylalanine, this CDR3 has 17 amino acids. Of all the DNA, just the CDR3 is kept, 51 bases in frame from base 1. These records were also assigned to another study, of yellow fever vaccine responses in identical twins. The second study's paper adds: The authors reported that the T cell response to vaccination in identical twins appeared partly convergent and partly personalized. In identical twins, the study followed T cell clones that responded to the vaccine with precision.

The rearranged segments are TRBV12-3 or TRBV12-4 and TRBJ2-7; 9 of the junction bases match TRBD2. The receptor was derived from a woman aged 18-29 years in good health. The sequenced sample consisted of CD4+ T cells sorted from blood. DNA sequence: TGTGCCAGCAGTTTGTGGGGACTGACTAGCGGCTTATACGAGCAGTACTTC. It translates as CASSLWGLTSGLYEQYF.